These 20 T cell receptor beta chains originate from one sample sequenced in a study of blood T cell repertoires in COVID-19. Sequencing was performed with immunoSEQ multiplex PCR; in TCRdb, only in-frame clones are kept and a portion is missing. This sample has about 210,000 clones; 80% to 90% occur once, and the top ten carry 0.65% to 0.85%. The specimen sequenced was peripheral blood. These receptors originate from a man in his forties or fifties with acute or convalescent COVID-19.

The chain is built from TRBV21-1 and TRBJ2-7; TRBD2, the table's D call, lacks a check against the DNA. TRBV21-1 is noted as a pseudogene. The CDR3 consists of 19 residues. The CDR3 loop is CASSPRLAGPNLHSYEQYF. The CDR3 nucleotides are TGTGCCAGCAGCCCCCGACTAGCGGGACCTAATCTTCACTCCTACGAGCAGTACTTC.

V usage is TRBV7-9 and J usage is TRBJ1-1, with TRBD1 matching 7 bases. The CDR3 runs to 15 residues. Germline CDR1 reads SEHNR; CDR2 reads FQNEAQ (reference sequence). J was trimmed by 6 bases and V by 5 bases; bases with no gene match: 12. CDR3 nucleotide sequence: TGTGCCAGCAGCCGCAGCACAGGGGAACGTGCTGAAGCTTTCTTT. Protein product: CASSRSTGERAEAFF.

This clone was counted a single time. This rearrangement joins TRBV5-6 to TRBJ1-2; D is undetermined. Trimming stripped 4 bases from V and 8 bases from J, with 12 bases between. The V gene's germline CDR1 is SGHDT and CDR2 YYEEEE. This CDR3 contains 12 residues. The DNA for the CDR3 is TGTGCCAGCAGCCCGACGGGAGAGGGCTACACCTTC. Its protein product is CASSPTGEGYTF.

This chain uses TRBV28 with TRBJ1-2; perhaps TRBD1 as D (6 bases). V lost 6 bases, J lost 8 bases, and 19 bases lay in between. The CDR3 consists of 14 residues. Germline V gene lookup returns CDR1 MDHEN and CDR2 SYDVKM. The CDR3 DNA follows: TGTGCCAGCAGCTTTACCCAGGGGATGTGGGGCTACACCTTC. As protein: CASSFTQGMWGYTF.

V is TRBV5-4 and J is TRBJ1-2, with D possibly matching TRBD1 (5 bases). The V gene lost 2 bases and the J gene lost 4 bases, with 12 bases spanning the gap. CDR1 and CDR2 (germline): SGHNT, YYREEE (reference sequence). The CDR3 is 14 amino acids. CDR3 amino acids: CASSFTGDLYGYTF. For the CDR3, the DNA is TGTGCCAGCAGCTTCACAGGAGACCTCTATGGCTACACCTTC.

The chain carries TRBV24-1 and TRBJ2-5; the match to TRBD1 covers 7 bases. The germline gives CDR1 KGHDR, CDR2 SFDVKD. This CDR3 region has 15 residues. Trimming at V came to 4 bases and at J to 1 base, leaving 5 bases not matched to a gene. CDR3 nucleotide sequence: TGTGCCACCAGTGACTCGGGACAGTTCCAAGAGACCCAGTACTTC. This codes for CATSDSGQFQETQYF.

The CDR3 here is CASSLFQDVTGTEAFF. The CDR3 nucleotides are TGCGCCAGCAGCTTGTTTCAGGACGTCACGGGGACTGAAGCTTTCTTT. J is TRBJ1-1 and V is TRBV5-1, with D unresolved. V shed 1 base and J shed 5 bases, with 18 bases lying between them. Germline values: CDR1 SGHRS, CDR2 YFSETQ. The CDR3 has 16 residues.

V and J are TRBV29-1 and TRBJ2-1; a weak D match, TRBD1 (6 bases). The germline V and J ends were trimmed by 2 bases and 6 bases, with 14 bases remaining between them. The germline gives CDR1 SQVTM, CDR2 ANQGSEA. The CDR3 is 14 residues long. The CDR3 is CSVETGPMGNEQFF. DNA of the CDR3: TGCAGCGTTGAAACAGGGCCCATGGGCAATGAGCAGTTCTTC.

This chain connects TRBV6-5 to TRBJ1-4; weak D call: TRBD1 (5 bases). Germline CDR1 and CDR2: MNHEY and SVGAGI. V was trimmed by 7 bases and J by 0 bases, leaving 9 bases between them. This CDR3 has 14 amino acids. The CDR3: CASNQGATNEKLFF. CDR3 DNA: TGTGCCAGCAACCAGGGTGCAACTAATGAAAAACTGTTTTTT.

This clone was detected a few times. The chain employs TRBV5-8 and TRBJ2-3; 9 nucleotides match TRBD2. The V gene end was trimmed by 4 bases and the J gene end by 2 bases; junction bases not matched to a gene: 8. Per the germline V gene, CDR1 is SGHTS and CDR2 is YDEGEE. This CDR3 has 16 amino acids. The CDR3 DNA follows: TGTGCCAGCAGCGTATGGGCTAGCGGGGTCACAGATACGCAGTATTTT. It codes for CASSVWASGVTDTQYF.

The chain couples TRBV6-4 to TRBJ2-3; 9 bases agree with TRBD2. Trimming removed 4 bases from V and 1 base from J; junction bases left unmatched: 9. The germline CDR1 and CDR2 sequences are MRHNA and SNTAGT. This CDR3 is built from 17 residues. CDR3 nucleotides: TGTGCCAGCAGTGGTGATAGCGGGAGCGGGTGCACAGATACGCAGTATTTT. It codes for CASSGDSGSGCTDTQYF.

V usage is TRBV5-5 and J usage is TRBJ2-5; TRBD2 aligns across 8 bases. V shed 5 bases, J shed 4 bases, and the junction held 10 bases outside the gene matches. There are 15 residues in the CDR3. Germline-derived CDR1 and CDR2 are SGHKS and YYEKEE (reference sequence). This CDR3 is CASSLGLGDPETQYF. Written as DNA, the CDR3 is TGTGCCAGCAGTCTGGGACTAGGAGACCCAGAGACCCAGTACTTC.

The V call is TRBV6-2 or TRBV6-3, the J call TRBJ2-7; 11 nucleotides align to TRBD2. This CDR3 has 14 amino acids. V shed 2 bases and J 4 bases; nucleotides not matched to a gene: 1. Germline V gene lookup returns CDR1 MNHEY and CDR2 SVGEGT. CDR3 amino acids: CASSYPSGRYEQYF. Here the CDR3 DNA reads TGTGCCAGCAGTTACCCTAGCGGGAGGTACGAGCAGTACTTC.

The chain is built from TRBV6-5 and TRBJ1-1; 7 bases are shared with TRBD1. The CDR3 has 13 residues. Germline V gives CDR1 MNHEY, CDR2 SVGAGI. With V trimmed by 8 bases and J by 4 bases, 7 bases remained unmatched. In nucleotides, the CDR3 is TGTGCCAGCGGAACAGGGGTTCCCACTGAAGCTTTCTTT. Protein sequence: CASGTGVPTEAFF.

This clone was picked up a small number of times. This rearrangement joins TRBV4-3 to TRBJ2-3; D ambiguous. This CDR3 is built from 15 residues. V dropped 3 bases and J dropped 0 bases, with 10 bases sitting between them. Germline assignment: CDR1 LGHNA and CDR2 YSLEER. Here the CDR3 reads CASSQVAPSTDTQYF. CDR3 DNA: TGCGCCAGCAGCCAGGTGGCCCCTAGCACAGATACGCAGTATTTT.

This clone was observed a few times. This chain connects TRBV2 to TRBJ1-6, with 7 bases matching TRBD1. The germline V gene encodes CDR1 SNHLY and CDR2 FYNNEI. Unmatched junction bases numbered 4, after V lost 5 bases and J lost 3 bases. This CDR3 is 15 amino acids long. The CDR3 spells CASSQQGIYNSPLHF. In DNA, the CDR3 is TGTGCCAGCAGTCAACAGGGGATCTATAATTCACCCCTCCACTTT.

This chain connects TRBV28 to TRBJ2-6; D unresolved. The CDR3 has 14 amino acids. Germline V gives CDR1 MDHEN, CDR2 SYDVKM. Trimming removed 5 bases from V and 4 bases from J, with 9 bases in between. The CDR3 region is CASSKQSGANVLTF. The CDR3 DNA reads TGTGCCAGCAGTAAACAGTCAGGGGCCAACGTCCTGACTTTC. The whole variable domain, filled in from reference TRBV28 and TRBJ2-6, reads DVKVTQSSRYLVKRTGEKVFLECVQDMDHENMFWYRQDPGLGLRLIYFSYDVKMKEKGDIPEGYSVSREKKERFSLILESASTNQTSMYLCASSKQSGANVLTFGAGSRLTVL.

V and J are TRBV5-4 and TRBJ2-1; TRBD2 matches 13 bases. Trimming took 2 bases from V and 2 from J; bases not matched to a gene: 10. CDR1 is SGHNT and CDR2 is YYREEE in the germline V gene (reference sequence). CDR3 size: 19 residues. CDR3 region: CASSFELAGGPGAYNEQFF. The CDR3 DNA sequence: TGTGCCAGCAGCTTCGAACTAGCGGGAGGGCCGGGGGCCTACAATGAGCAGTTCTTC.

The gene calls are TRBV19 and TRBJ1-1, with 8 bases identical to TRBD1. Trimming cost V 1 base and J 5 bases; bases outside gene matches: 3. CDR1 is LNHDA and CDR2 is SQIVND in the germline V gene (reference sequence). The CDR3 extends over 14 amino acids. CDR3 residues: CASSIVRTGTEAFF. The DNA of the CDR3 is TGTGCCAGTAGTATAGTCCGGACAGGGACTGAAGCTTTCTTT.

The CDR3 bases are TGTGCCAGCAGTGGAAGGGACAGACCAACAGATACGCAGTATTTT. Residues: CASSGRDRPTDTQYF. This chain links TRBV28 with TRBJ2-3; the match to TRBD1 covers 7 bases. Germline CDR1 MDHEN, CDR2 SYDVKM. V was clipped by 5 bases and J by 3 bases; unmatched bases: 8. The CDR3 is made up of 15 amino acids.